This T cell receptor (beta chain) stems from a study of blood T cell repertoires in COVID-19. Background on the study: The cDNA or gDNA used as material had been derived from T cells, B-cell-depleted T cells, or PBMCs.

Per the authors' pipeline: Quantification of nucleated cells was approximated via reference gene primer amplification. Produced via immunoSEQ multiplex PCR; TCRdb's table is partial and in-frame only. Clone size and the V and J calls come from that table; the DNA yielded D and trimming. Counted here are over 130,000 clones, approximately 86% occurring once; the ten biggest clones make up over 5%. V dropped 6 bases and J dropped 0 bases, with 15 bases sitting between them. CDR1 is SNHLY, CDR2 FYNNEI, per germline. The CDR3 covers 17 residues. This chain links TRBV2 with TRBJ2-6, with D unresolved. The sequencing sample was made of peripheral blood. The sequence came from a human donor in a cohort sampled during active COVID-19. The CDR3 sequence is CASRTSNIRSGANVLTF. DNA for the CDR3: TGTGCCAGCAGAACATCGAACATCCGCTCTGGGGCCAACGTCCTGACTTTC. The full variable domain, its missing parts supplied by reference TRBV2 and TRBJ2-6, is EPEVTQTPSHQVTQMGQEVILRCVPISNHLYFYWYRQILGQKVEFLVSFYNNEISEKSEIFDDQFSVERPDGSNFTLKIRSTKLEDSAMYFCASRTSNIRSGANVLTFGAGSRLTVL.